Listed below are T cell receptor beta chains from one sample, sequenced in a study of OX40 agonist ivuxolimab in advanced cancers. Profiled with immunoSEQ multiplex PCR; TCRdb holds only in-frame clones, not every one. In the table there are about 73,000 clones, 85% to 90% of which are singletons. The starting material was CD4+ or CD8+ T cells sorted from blood, obtained in a trial of the OX40 agonist ivuxolimab. Receptor source: an adult with an advanced solid tumor such as melanoma, head and neck, liver or kidney cancer. Each CDR3 is given with its conserved first and last residue. Fields, in order: V gene, D gene, J gene, clone size, CDR3 protein, CDR3 DNA. D genes are given only for firm matches. Size tells how often a clone was seen (once, few, many) or the class of an expanded clone, and some rows leave it out.

>TRBV14|-|TRBJ2-4|-
CASSRRMRQDGDIQYF
TGTGCCAGCAGCCGGAGGATGCGGCAGGACGGGGACATTCAGTACTTC
>TRBV27|-|TRBJ1-6|-
CASRKAGWNSPLHF
TGTGCCAGCAGAAAGGCAGGGTGGAATTCACCCCTCCACTTT
>TRBV27|-|TRBJ2-7|-
CASSLGYVMGEQYF
TGTGCCAGCAGTTTAGGCTATGTCATGGGCGAGCAGTACTTC
>TRBV6-1|-|TRBJ2-3|-
CASSGDFGGPDTQYF
TGTGCCAGCAGTGGGGACTTTGGGGGCCCAGATACGCAGTATTTT
>TRBV2|-|TRBJ1-2|-
CASGKGSGYGYTF
TGTGCCAGCGGGAAGGGCTCGGGCTATGGCTACACCTTC
>TRBV7-2|TRBD2|TRBJ2-2|once
CASSDGSSGSVGELFF
TGTGCCAGCAGCGATGGGAGCAGCGGGAGCGTCGGGGAGCTGTTTTTT
>TRBV27|TRBD1|TRBJ2-3|-
CASSPGTGFSDTQYF
TGTGCCAGCAGTCCGGGGACAGGGTTTTCAGATACGCAGTATTTT
>TRBV12-2|-|TRBJ2-6|once
CASLLRGQILPGANVLTF
TGTGCAAGTTTGCTGCGGGGACAGATACTCCCTGGGGCCAACGTCCTGACTTTC
>TRBV12-5|-|TRBJ1-1|-
CASGLVLIQPFF
TGTGCTAGTGGTTTGGTACTGATACAGCCTTTCTTT
>TRBV6-1|-|TRBJ1-5|once
CASSEIRQSNQPQHF
TGTGCCAGCAGTGAAATACGACAGAGTAATCAGCCCCAGCATTTT
>TRBV30|-|TRBJ1-2|-
CAWAAIDRMYGYTF
TGTGCCTGGGCCGCTATCGACCGAATGTATGGCTACACCTTC
>TRBV18|-|TRBJ2-3|-
CASSLAHSTDTQYF
TGTGCCAGCTCACTCGCCCATAGCACAGATACGCAGTATTTT
>TRBV5-1|-|TRBJ2-4|once
CASSLETSFGIQYF
TGCGCCAGCAGCTTGGAAACTAGCTTCGGCATTCAGTACTTC
>TRBV19|-|TRBJ1-5|-
CASSIEAGYNQPQHF
TGTGCCAGTAGTATAGAGGCGGGGTACAATCAGCCCCAGCATTTT
>TRBV19|TRBD1|TRBJ2-7|-
CASSRQGKGLEQYF
TGTGCCAGTAGTAGACAGGGTAAGGGCCTCGAGCAGTACTTC
>TRBV15|TRBD2|TRBJ2-1|-
CATSSGLASGHEQFF
TGTGCCACCAGCAGTGGACTAGCTTCAGGCCATGAGCAGTTCTTC
>TRBV23-1|-|TRBJ2-1|once
CATRRRRDEQFF
TGCGCCACCAGAAGGAGGCGGGATGAGCAGTTCTTC
>TRBV9|-|TRBJ2-1|-
CASSVTVGSVEQFF
TGTGCCAGCAGCGTTACGGTAGGGTCGGTTGAGCAGTTCTTC
>TRBV2|-|TRBJ2-5|-
CASSDGNLGPTQYF
TGTGCCAGCAGTGACGGAAATTTAGGGCCGACCCAGTACTTC
>TRBV30|-|TRBJ2-5|-
CAWMARGRETQYF
TGTGCCTGGATGGCCAGGGGTCGGGAGACCCAGTACTTC
>TRBV15|-|TRBJ1-2|-
CATSRGGAGRDGYTF
TGTGCCACCAGCAGAGGGGGCGCAGGGCGAGATGGCTACACCTTC
>TRBV28|TRBD2|TRBJ2-7|-
CASSLAGGYEQYF
TGTGCCAGCAGTTTAGCGGGAGGATACGAGCAGTACTTC
>TRBV6-5|-|TRBJ1-3|-
CASSLRRTLSGNTIYF
TGTGCCAGCAGTTTACGGCGGACTCTCTCTGGAAACACCATATATTTT
>TRBV5-1|TRBD1|TRBJ2-1|-
CASSSPGQVNEQFF
TGCGCCAGCAGCTCCCCGGGACAGGTAAATGAGCAGTTCTTC
>TRBV5-4|TRBD2|TRBJ2-2|-
CASSRGLVNTGELFF
TGTGCCAGCAGCAGAGGACTAGTTAACACCGGGGAGCTGTTTTTT
>TRBV19|-|TRBJ2-5|-
CASSIEGIGTQYF
TGTGCCAGTAGTATAGAAGGAATAGGGACCCAGTACTTC
>TRBV5-4|-|TRBJ2-6|-
CASSRGSGANVLTF
TGTGCCAGCAGCAGGGGGTCTGGGGCCAACGTCCTGACTTTC
>TRBV5-1|TRBD2|TRBJ2-1|-
CASSLGLAAYNEQFF
TGCGCCAGCAGCTTGGGACTAGCGGCCTACAATGAGCAGTTCTTC
>TRBV29-1|TRBD2|TRBJ2-2|once
CSASGLAGNGELFF
TGCAGCGCCTCGGGACTAGCGGGAAACGGGGAGCTGTTTTTT
>TRBV5-1|TRBD1|TRBJ1-1|-
CASSGTAMNTEAFF
TGCGCCAGCAGCGGGACAGCCATGAACACTGAAGCTTTCTTT
>TRBV5-6|-|TRBJ1-2|-
CASSPGFSYGYTF
TGTGCCAGCAGCCCCGGGTTCTCCTATGGCTACACCTTC
>TRBV19|-|TRBJ2-7|-
CASSKGVLAYEQYF
TGTGCCAGTAGTAAGGGGGTATTGGCCTACGAGCAGTACTTC
>TRBV5-4|TRBD1|TRBJ2-1|once
CASSLQGNSYNEQFF
TGTGCCAGCAGCTTACAGGGGAACTCCTACAATGAGCAGTTCTTC
>TRBV7-9|-|TRBJ2-2|-
CAQPNEWDTGELFF
TGTGCCCAGCCTAATGAGTGGGACACCGGGGAGCTGTTTTTT
>TRBV12-5|-|TRBJ2-7|-
CASGFGGSYEQYF
TGTGCTAGTGGTTTCGGTGGGAGCTACGAGCAGTACTTC
>TRBV19|-|TRBJ2-2|-
CASSFSYTGELFF
TGTGCCAGTAGTTTCTCATACACCGGGGAGCTGTTTTTT
>TRBV9|-|TRBJ2-5|-
CASSVGILETQYF
TGTGCCAGCAGCGTAGGTATTCTAGAGACCCAGTACTTC
>TRBV5-4|TRBD2|TRBJ2-7|few
CASSLEGGSFIATRGEQYF
TGTGCCAGCAGCTTGGAAGGCGGGAGCTTCATCGCTACGAGAGGCGAGCAGTACTTC
>TRBV18|-|TRBJ2-2|-
CASSFRQTTGELFF
TGTGCCAGCTCATTCCGACAGACCACCGGGGAGCTGTTTTTT
>TRBV2|-|TRBJ2-5|-
CASSVQEIETQYF
TGTGCCAGCAGTGTACAAGAGATTGAGACCCAGTACTTC
>TRBV5-1|TRBD2|TRBJ2-7|-
CASSGGTSGTYEQYF
TGCGCCAGCAGCGGGGGGACTAGCGGGACATACGAGCAGTACTTC
>TRBV5-1|-|TRBJ1-2|-
CASSIGRTGGGYTF
TGCGCCAGCAGCATAGGACGCACCGGGGGCGGCTACACCTTC
>TRBV14|-|TRBJ1-1|-
CASSQDFSNTEAFF
TGTGCCAGCAGCCAAGATTTCAGTAACACTGAAGCTTTCTTT
>TRBV11-2|TRBD2|TRBJ2-7|-
CASSNGLAAYEQYF
TGTGCCAGCAGCAACGGACTAGCGGCCTACGAGCAGTACTTC
>TRBV6-5|TRBD1|TRBJ1-1|once
CASSRDSALNTEAFF
TGTGCCAGCAGTCGGGACAGCGCCCTGAACACTGAAGCTTTCTTT
>TRBV9|TRBD1|TRBJ2-2|once
CASSATGGNTGELFF
TGTGCCAGCAGCGCCACAGGGGGCAACACCGGGGAGCTGTTTTTT
>TRBV5-1|TRBD2|TRBJ2-7|-
CASSLGTSGSYEQYF
TGCGCCAGCAGCTTGGGGACTAGCGGCTCCTACGAGCAGTACTTC
>TRBV29-1|-|TRBJ2-1|-
CSVGGFSGRKDNEQFF
TGCAGCGTGGGCGGGTTTTCCGGGAGAAAGGACAATGAGCAGTTCTTC
>TRBV9|TRBD2|TRBJ2-7|once
CASSAGLAGTYEQYF
TGTGCCAGCAGCGCCGGACTAGCGGGAACATACGAGCAGTACTTC
>TRBV7-9|-|TRBJ2-1|-
CASSSASAGNEQFF
TGTGCCAGCAGCTCCGCATCAGCAGGCAATGAGCAGTTCTTC
>TRBV5-1|-|TRBJ2-3|-
CASSLEQASSTDTQYF
TGCGCCAGCAGCTTGGAACAGGCCAGCAGCACAGATACGCAGTATTTT
>TRBV28|-|TRBJ2-3|-
CASGGVSDTQYF
TGTGCCAGCGGCGGGGTTAGCGATACGCAGTATTTT
>TRBV5-4|TRBD1|TRBJ2-5|-
CASTGTGIANFQETQYF
TGTGCCAGCACCGGGACAGGGATAGCAAATTTTCAAGAGACCCAGTACTTC
>TRBV7-2|-|TRBJ1-3|few
CASSLEGGYSGNTIYF
TGTGCCAGCAGCTTAGAGGGCGGATACTCTGGAAACACCATATATTTT
>TRBV11-2|-|TRBJ2-3|-
CASTPGQGEGKWDTQYF
TGTGCCAGCACGCCCGGCCAGGGAGAGGGGAAATGGGATACGCAGTATTTT
>TRBV9|-|TRBJ2-3|-
CASSNSGEDTQYF
TGTGCCAGCAGCAACAGCGGAGAAGATACGCAGTATTTT
>TRBV23-1|-|TRBJ2-3|-
CASSQCLRSGADTQYF
TGCGCCAGCAGTCAATGTCTCAGGAGCGGAGCAGATACGCAGTATTTT